Listed below are T cell receptor beta chains from one sample, sequenced in a study of response to subunit inactivated influenza vaccine. MiXCR was run by TCRdb on the RT-PCR reads, yielding one entry per CDR3 protein. The sample has some 480,000 distinct CDR3 sequences, roughly 9.8% seen once; the top ten hold more than 10%. The specimen was PBMCs from blood, collected 35 to 45 days after vaccination. The receptor set was obtained from a man over 45 who received an inactivated influenza vaccine. The CDR3 runs from the conserved cysteine through the conserved F or W. A D gene is named only where the DNA matches it firmly. A clone size is listed for some rows: how often the clone was seen (once, few, many), or a class if it is expanded.

j_gene: TRBJ2-3; v_gene: TRBV20-1; abundance: many; d_gene: -; CDR3nt: TGCAGTGCTCCAGACTGGCGAACAGATACGCAGTATTTT; CDR3aa: CSAPDWRTDTQYF
j_gene: TRBJ2-3; v_gene: TRBV28; abundance: few; d_gene: -; CDR3nt: TGTGCCAGCAGTTTACTAAAAACACCTGCAGATACGCAGTATTTT; CDR3aa: CASSLLKTPADTQYF
j_gene: TRBJ2-5; v_gene: TRBV7-2; abundance: -; d_gene: TRBD2; CDR3nt: TGTGCCAGCAGCTTAGAGCTAGCGGGAGGAGGGACCCAGTACTTC; CDR3aa: CASSLELAGGGTQYF
j_gene: TRBJ2-6; v_gene: TRBV2; abundance: -; d_gene: -; CDR3nt: TGTGCCAGCACTCGAACGGGGCAGATCACCTCTGGGGCCAACGTCCTGACTTTC; CDR3aa: CASTRTGQITSGANVLTF
j_gene: TRBJ1-5; v_gene: TRBV7-3; abundance: many; d_gene: TRBD1; CDR3nt: TGTGCCAGCAGCTTAAATTCGGGACAGGGGGAAGTGGGCAATCAGCACCAGCATTTT; CDR3aa: CASSLNSGQGEVGNQHQHF
j_gene: TRBJ1-1; v_gene: TRBV6-2/TRBV6-3; abundance: few; d_gene: -; CDR3nt: TGTGCCAGCAGGCGGGTTGGGATGAACACTGAAGCTTTCTTT; CDR3aa: CASRRVGMNTEAFF
j_gene: TRBJ2-7; v_gene: TRBV7-8; abundance: -; d_gene: -; CDR3nt: TGTGCCAGCAGCGGGGATCAATCAAAGCAGTACTTC; CDR3aa: CASSGDQSKQYF
j_gene: TRBJ2-7; v_gene: TRBV20-1; abundance: few; d_gene: -; CDR3nt: TGCAGTGCCTTCATAGGGATCTACGAGCAGTACTTC; CDR3aa: CSAFIGIYEQYF
j_gene: TRBJ2-6; v_gene: TRBV6-4; abundance: -; d_gene: -; CDR3nt: TGTGCCAGCAGTCCTCGAGGGACGTGGCCATTCTCTGGGGCCAACGTCCTGACTTTC; CDR3aa: CASSPRGTWPFSGANVLTF
j_gene: TRBJ1-5; v_gene: TRBV4-2; abundance: few; d_gene: -; CDR3nt: TGTGCCAGCAGCCAGAGGCGTGGGCTCAATCAGCCCCAGCATTTT; CDR3aa: CASSQRRGLNQPQHF
j_gene: TRBJ1-1; v_gene: TRBV5-1; abundance: -; d_gene: TRBD1; CDR3nt: TGCGCCAGCAGCGAGGGACAGGGGAACACTGAAGCTTTCTTT; CDR3aa: CASSEGQGNTEAFF
j_gene: TRBJ2-1; v_gene: TRBV29-1; abundance: many; d_gene: TRBD2; CDR3nt: TGCAGCGTTGACGGGGCGGGGGGCTACAATGAGCAGTTCTTC; CDR3aa: CSVDGAGGYNEQFF
j_gene: TRBJ1-5; v_gene: TRBV12-3/TRBV12-4; abundance: many; d_gene: TRBD1; CDR3nt: TGTGCCAGCAGTCTCGACAGGGCGGATCAGCCCCAGCATTTT; CDR3aa: CASSLDRADQPQHF
j_gene: TRBJ2-1; v_gene: TRBV10-3; abundance: -; d_gene: -; CDR3nt: TGTGCCATCAGTAGACCAAGCTCCTACAATGAGCAGTTCTTC; CDR3aa: CAISRPSSYNEQFF
j_gene: TRBJ2-1; v_gene: TRBV12-3/TRBV12-4; abundance: many; d_gene: -; CDR3nt: TGTGCCAGCAGTTTAATCTGGGGGCGGATCTACAATGAGCAGTTCTTC; CDR3aa: CASSLIWGRIYNEQFF
j_gene: TRBJ2-2; v_gene: TRBV11-1; abundance: -; d_gene: TRBD2; CDR3nt: TGTGCCAGCAGCCTCCCACCCCGGCTAGCGGGGGTCACCGGGGAGCTGTTTTTT; CDR3aa: CASSLPPRLAGVTGELFF
j_gene: TRBJ2-7; v_gene: TRBV20-1; abundance: many; d_gene: -; CDR3nt: TGCAGTGCTAGAGGGAGGGGCCTCAGGGCCGAGCAGTACTTC; CDR3aa: CSARGRGLRAEQYF
j_gene: TRBJ2-5; v_gene: TRBV7-9; abundance: -; d_gene: TRBD1; CDR3nt: TGTGCCAGCAGCCACCGGACAGGGGTGGCCCCAGAGACCCAGTACTTC; CDR3aa: CASSHRTGVAPETQYF
j_gene: TRBJ2-1; v_gene: TRBV10-3; abundance: many; d_gene: -; CDR3nt: TGTGCCATCAGTGAGGGATCCCTCGCCGAGCAGTTCTTC; CDR3aa: CAISEGSLAEQFF
j_gene: TRBJ2-2; v_gene: TRBV29-1; abundance: many; d_gene: -; CDR3nt: TGCAGCACCTGGACAGACACCGGGGAGCTGTTTTTT; CDR3aa: CSTWTDTGELFF
j_gene: TRBJ2-7; v_gene: TRBV5-1; abundance: many; d_gene: TRBD1; CDR3nt: TGCGCCAGCAGGGGACAGGGGCCCCTCTACGAGCAGTACTTC; CDR3aa: CASRGQGPLYEQYF
j_gene: TRBJ2-3; v_gene: TRBV24-1; abundance: few; d_gene: -; CDR3nt: TGTGCCACCAGTTCTCTACAAGATAGCACAGATACGCAGTATTTT; CDR3aa: CATSSLQDSTDTQYF
j_gene: TRBJ2-2; v_gene: TRBV29-1; abundance: -; d_gene: -; CDR3nt: TGCAGCGTTGCGGCCACCAACACCGGGGAGCTGTTTTTT; CDR3aa: CSVAATNTGELFF
j_gene: TRBJ1-1; v_gene: TRBV20-1; abundance: few; d_gene: -; CDR3nt: TGCAGTGCTAGAAGGGTCGAGGAATCTGAAGCTTTCTTT; CDR3aa: CSARRVEESEAFF
j_gene: TRBJ2-1; v_gene: TRBV11-2; abundance: few; d_gene: TRBD2; CDR3nt: TGTGCCAGCAGCTTACTTAAAGAAACTAGCGGCTACAATGAGCAGTTCTTC; CDR3aa: CASSLLKETSGYNEQFF
j_gene: TRBJ2-1; v_gene: TRBV7-8; abundance: -; d_gene: TRBD2; CDR3nt: TGTGCCAGCAGCTATTCTAGCGGGAGGGCCGGCAATGAGCAGTTCTTC; CDR3aa: CASSYSSGRAGNEQFF
j_gene: TRBJ2-5; v_gene: TRBV12-3/TRBV12-4; abundance: many; d_gene: TRBD2; CDR3nt: TGTGCCAGCAGTACCGGGACTAGTGGAGGGGAGACCCAGTACTTC; CDR3aa: CASSTGTSGGETQYF
j_gene: TRBJ2-7; v_gene: TRBV19; abundance: -; d_gene: TRBD2; CDR3nt: TGTGCCAGTAGCCTTCCCAGCGGGGAAGGGGTCTACGAGCAGTACTTC; CDR3aa: CASSLPSGEGVYEQYF
j_gene: TRBJ1-2; v_gene: TRBV5-1; abundance: few; d_gene: -; CDR3nt: TGCGCCAGCAGCGTCGACAGACAATATGGCTACACCTTC; CDR3aa: CASSVDRQYGYTF
j_gene: TRBJ2-1; v_gene: TRBV7-7; abundance: few; d_gene: -; CDR3nt: TGTGCTAGCAGCCCGGGTCCTTCGGTGGTGGGCTACAATGAGCAGTTCTTC; CDR3aa: CASSPGPSVVGYNEQFF
j_gene: TRBJ2-7; v_gene: TRBV5-4; abundance: few; d_gene: -; CDR3nt: TGTGCCAGCAGCCAAATAGACTACGCCCACTACGAGCAGTACTTC; CDR3aa: CASSQIDYAHYEQYF
j_gene: TRBJ2-1; v_gene: TRBV24-1; abundance: -; d_gene: TRBD2; CDR3nt: TGTGCCACCAGGCCCCAATTTTGGGAGGGTTACAATGAGCAGTTCTTC; CDR3aa: CATRPQFWEGYNEQFF
j_gene: TRBJ2-3; v_gene: TRBV11-2; abundance: -; d_gene: TRBD2; CDR3nt: TGTGCCAGCAGCGCTAGTAACGGGCTAGCGGGGGACACAGATACGCAGTATTTT; CDR3aa: CASSASNGLAGDTDTQYF
j_gene: TRBJ2-1; v_gene: TRBV25-1; abundance: -; d_gene: -; CDR3nt: TGTGCCAGCAGCCTCACGGGGGCCTTCGGGGTCGATGAGCAGTTCTTC; CDR3aa: CASSLTGAFGVDEQFF
j_gene: TRBJ2-2; v_gene: TRBV7-2; abundance: few; d_gene: TRBD1; CDR3nt: TGTGCCAGCAGCTTAGACAGGGGGCTTGGCGGGGAGCTGTTTTTT; CDR3aa: CASSLDRGLGGELFF
j_gene: TRBJ2-4; v_gene: TRBV7-9; abundance: few; d_gene: -; CDR3nt: TGTGCCAGCAGCTTAGTGGGCCAGGGCTACATTCAGTACTTC; CDR3aa: CASSLVGQGYIQYF
j_gene: TRBJ2-7; v_gene: TRBV3-1; abundance: few; d_gene: -; CDR3nt: TGTGCCAGCAGTCCTACCAACTACGAGCGGCAGTACTTC; CDR3aa: CASSPTNYERQYF
j_gene: TRBJ1-6; v_gene: TRBV12-3/TRBV12-4; abundance: many; d_gene: TRBD1; CDR3nt: TGTGCCAGCAGCTTGGGACAGAATAATTCACCCCTCCACTTT; CDR3aa: CASSLGQNNSPLHF
j_gene: TRBJ2-3; v_gene: TRBV7-9; abundance: few; d_gene: -; CDR3nt: TGTGCCAGCAGCCGGTGGAGGGGAAGCACAGATACGCAGTATTTT; CDR3aa: CASSRWRGSTDTQYF
j_gene: TRBJ2-6; v_gene: TRBV6-5; abundance: few; d_gene: -; CDR3nt: TGTGCCAGCAGTTACTCGTTTACACGAGTTTCTGGGGCCAACGTCCTGACTTTC; CDR3aa: CASSYSFTRVSGANVLTF